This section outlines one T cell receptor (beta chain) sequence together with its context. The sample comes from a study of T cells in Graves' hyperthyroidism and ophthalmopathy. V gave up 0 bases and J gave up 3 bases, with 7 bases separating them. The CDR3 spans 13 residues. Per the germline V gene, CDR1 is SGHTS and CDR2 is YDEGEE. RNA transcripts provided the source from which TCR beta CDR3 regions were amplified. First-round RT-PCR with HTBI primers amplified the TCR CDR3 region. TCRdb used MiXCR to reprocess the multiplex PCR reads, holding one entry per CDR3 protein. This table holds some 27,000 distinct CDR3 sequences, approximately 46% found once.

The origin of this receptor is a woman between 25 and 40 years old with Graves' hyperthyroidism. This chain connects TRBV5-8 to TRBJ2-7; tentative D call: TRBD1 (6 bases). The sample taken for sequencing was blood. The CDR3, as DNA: TGTGCCAGCAGCTTGGACAGGGTCTACGAGCAGTACTTC. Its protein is CASSLDRVYEQYF. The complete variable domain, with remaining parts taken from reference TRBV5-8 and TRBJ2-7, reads EAGVTQSPTHLIKTRGQQATLRCSPISGHTSVYWYQQALGLGLQFLLWYDEGEERNRGNFPPRFSGRQFPNYSSELNVNALELEDSALYLCASSLDRVYEQYFGPGTRLTVT.